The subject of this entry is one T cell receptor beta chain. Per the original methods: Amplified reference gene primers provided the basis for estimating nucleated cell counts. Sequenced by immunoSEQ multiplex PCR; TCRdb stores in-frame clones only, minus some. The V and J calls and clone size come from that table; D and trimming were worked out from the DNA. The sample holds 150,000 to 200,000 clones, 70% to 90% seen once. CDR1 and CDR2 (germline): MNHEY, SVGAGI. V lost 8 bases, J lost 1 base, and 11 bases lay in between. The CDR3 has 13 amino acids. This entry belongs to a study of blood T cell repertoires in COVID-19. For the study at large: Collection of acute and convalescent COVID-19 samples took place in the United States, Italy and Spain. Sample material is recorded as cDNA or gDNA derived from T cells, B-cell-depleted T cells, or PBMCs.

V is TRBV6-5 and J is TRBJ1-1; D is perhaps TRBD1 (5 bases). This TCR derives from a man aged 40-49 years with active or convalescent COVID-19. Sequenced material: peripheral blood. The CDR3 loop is CASGRQKNTEAFF. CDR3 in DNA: TGTGCCAGCGGACGACAGAAGAACACTGAAGCTTTCTTT.